A single T cell receptor beta chain is shown here with its context. Its matching antigen is unknown. This sample was taken from a study of radiotherapy plus CTLA-4 blockade in lung cancer. Study context: Of the patients, roughly 17% showed objective responses and around 34% attained disease control. Study results and caveats: According to reports, early shifts in blood T cell clones, alongside interferon-beta, forecast response most accurately. The study found tumor-derived TCR clones expanded in blood after radiotherapy plus ipilimumab.

The assay was immunoSEQ multiplex PCR, and TCRdb's table has in-frame clones only and misses some. The profile shows 85,000 to 90,000 clones, more than 85% of them singletons. Germline V gene data show CDR1 as SGDLS and CDR2 as YYNGEE. Trimming left V 0 bases short and J 7 bases short, with 11 bases between. The CDR3 is made up of 13 amino acids. It was focal radiation plus CTLA-4 blockade with ipilimumab that patients with chemo-refractory metastatic non-small-cell lung cancer received. This rearrangement joins TRBV9 to TRBJ2-7; D may be TRBD1 (6 bases). Source: peripheral blood, taken from a patient treated with radiotherapy plus ipilimumab. The sequence derives from a human donor with non-small cell lung cancer that progressed on radiotherapy plus ipilimumab. This CDR3 is CASSVADSREQYF. In nucleotides, the CDR3 is TGTGCCAGCAGCGTAGCGGACAGTAGGGAGCAGTACTTC.